Below are 8 T cell receptor beta chains sequenced from a single sample in a study of CD8+ T cells in alopecia areata. Once RNA had been extracted, it was reverse transcribed into cDNA to act as the sequencing template. The assay was immunoSEQ multiplex PCR, and TCRdb's table has in-frame clones only and misses some. This table holds 85,000 to 110,000 clones, around 60% found once. Sequencing used CD4+ T cells sorted from blood. These receptors came from a human donor in good health.

This clone was detected many times. This chain links TRBV30 with TRBJ2-1; 11 bases match TRBD2. The V gene's germline CDR1 is GTSNPN and CDR2 SVGIG (reference sequence). J lost 6 bases, V lost 1 base, and 2 bases had no gene match. The CDR3 consists of 14 residues. The CDR3 DNA is TGTGCCTGGAGTGCGGGACTAGCGGTCAATGAGCAGTTCTTC. As protein: CAWSAGLAVNEQFF.

This clone was picked up a small number of times. The chain employs TRBV25-1 and TRBJ2-6; D ambiguous. Looked up from germline, CDR1 is MGHDK and CDR2 is SYGVNS. The CDR3 runs 15 residues. Trimming cost V 8 bases and J 0 bases, with 11 bases left between them. CDR3 region: CASSKTVSGANVLTF. In nucleotides, the CDR3 is TGTGCCAGCTCAAAAACAGTCTCTGGGGCCAACGTCCTGACTTTC. Combining the CDR3 with reference TRBV25-1 and TRBJ2-6 gives the whole variable domain EADIYQTPRYLVIGTGKKITLECSQTMGHDKMYWYQQDPGMELHLIHYSYGVNSTEKGDLSSESTVSRIRTEHFPLTLESARPSHTSQYLCASSKTVSGANVLTFGAGSRLTVL.

The chain is built from TRBV29-1 and TRBJ2-7; 10 bases align to TRBD1. J was trimmed by 1 base and V by 6 bases; bases with no gene match: 3. The CDR3 covers 13 residues. The germline gives CDR1 SQVTM, CDR2 ANQGSEA. CDR3 sequence reads: CSVGQGRSYEQYF. DNA for the CDR3: TGCAGCGTGGGACAGGGGAGGTCCTACGAGCAGTACTTC.

The rearrangement joins TRBV6-1 to TRBJ2-7, with TRBD1 as a possible D gene (5 bases). With 1 base removed from V and 9 bases from J, the gap between germline ends came to 13 bases. This CDR3 comprises 13 residues. Germline CDR1 and CDR2: MNHNS and SASEGT. CDR3 sequence: CASSEVDDSGQYF. CDR3 nucleotide sequence: TGTGCCAGCAGTGAAGTTGACGACAGTGGGCAGTACTTC.

V gene TRBV19 combines with J gene TRBJ2-6; D might be TRBD1 or TRBD2, each matching 6 bases. Germline loops: CDR1 LNHDA, CDR2 SQIVND (reference sequence). There are 15 residues in the CDR3. With 8 bases removed from V and 2 bases from J, the gap between germline ends came to 13 bases. The CDR3 DNA sequence: TGTGCCAGTTCCCTGGGGGGCGCTGGGGCCAACGTCCTGACTTTC. This translates into CASSLGGAGANVLTF.

J is TRBJ2-6 and V is TRBV7-8; D remains ambiguous. CDR1 and CDR2 from the germline V gene are SGHVS and FQNEAQ. With 2 bases removed from V and 0 bases from J, the gap between germline ends came to 20 bases. CDR3 size: 20 residues. The CDR3: CASSLHLMRDRDSGANVLTF. As DNA, the CDR3 is TGTGCCAGCAGCTTACATCTAATGAGAGACCGAGACTCTGGGGCCAACGTCCTGACTTTC.

V gene TRBV7-9 combines with J gene TRBJ2-1, with TRBD1 matching 8 bases. CDR1 is SEHNR, CDR2 FQNEAQ, per germline (reference sequence). J gave up 9 bases and V 5 bases, and 12 bases lay outside the gene matches. The length of the CDR3 is 15 residues. CDR3 residues: CASSPGTGGKTEQFF. In nucleotides, the CDR3 is TGTGCCAGCAGCCCCGGGACAGGCGGGAAAACTGAGCAGTTCTTC.

In its sample, this clone was seen a few times. The chain joins TRBV19 to TRBJ2-1; 8 bases agree with TRBD1. Per germline, CDR1 LNHDA and CDR2 SQIVND (reference sequence). With 7 bases clipped from V and 3 bases from J, the junction kept 5 bases outside the gene matches. CDR3 size: 14 residues. The CDR3: CASNDRGSYNEQFF. DNA of the CDR3: TGTGCCAGTAATGACAGGGGCAGCTACAATGAGCAGTTCTTC.